These 29 T cell receptor beta chains were all obtained from the same sample, sequenced in a study of blood T cell repertoires in COVID-19. Generated by immunoSEQ multiplex PCR, the TCRdb table keeps only in-frame clones and is missing some. The table shows about 240,000 clones, with more than 85% occurring only once. Sequencing was performed on PBMCs or T cells enriched from blood (not recorded which). The receptors derive from a woman aged 30 to 39 who had recovered from COVID-19.

This clone has only a few counts. This CDR3 is also generated by other DNA sequences in the sample. The rearrangement uses TRBV19 and TRBJ1-5, with 7 bases matching TRBD1. This CDR3 comprises 16 residues. V trimming: 1 base; J trimming: 2 bases; junction bases outside the gene matches: 5. Germline V gene data show CDR1 as LNHDA and CDR2 as SQIVND (reference sequence). This chain's CDR3 is CASSIGGGAGNQPQHF. The CDR3 bases are TGTGCCAGTAGTATAGGAGGGGGCGCGGGCAATCAGCCCCAGCATTTT.

The chain joins TRBV9 to TRBJ2-7, with 9 bases fitting TRBD2. With 0 bases clipped from V and 3 bases from J, the junction kept 7 bases outside the gene matches. Germline V gene data show CDR1 as SGDLS and CDR2 as YYNGEE. The CDR3 sequence is 16 residues long. The CDR3 loop is CASSVGSLAGIYEQYF. CDR3 bases: TGTGCCAGCAGCGTAGGAAGCCTAGCGGGAATCTACGAGCAGTACTTC.

To note about this clone: In the same sample, other DNA sequences code for this CDR3. The chain employs TRBV18 and TRBJ1-2, with TRBD1 matching over 7 bases. The V segment lost 3 bases and the J segment 3 bases; nucleotides outside the gene matches: 1. The germline V gene encodes CDR1 KGHSH and CDR2 LQKENI. CDR3 length equals 13 residues. The DNA of the CDR3 is TGTGCCAGCTCACCGCAGGGGGACTATGGCTACACCTTC. Amino acid sequence: CASSPQGDYGYTF.

The genes are TRBV15 and TRBJ1-2, with D unresolved. There are 13 residues in the CDR3. Germline assignment: CDR1 LNHNV and CDR2 YYDKDF (reference sequence). Trimming left V 0 bases short and J 1 base short, with 3 bases between. The CDR3 loop is CATSRDHNYGYTF. The CDR3 DNA reads TGTGCCACCAGCAGAGATCATAACTATGGCTACACCTTC.

The chain employs TRBV5-1 and TRBJ2-1; TRBD2 matches at 10 bases. The germline CDR1 and CDR2 sequences are SGHRS and YFSETQ. J lost 4 bases, V lost 3 bases, and 13 bases had no gene match. The CDR3 is 18 amino acids. The CDR3 DNA reads TGCGCCAGCAGCTCTCCAACCACCGGGACTAGCGCATACAATGAGCAGTTCTTC. It specifies CASSSPTTGTSAYNEQFF. The full variable domain, completed using reference TRBV5-1 and TRBJ2-1, is KAGVTQTPRYLIKTRGQQVTLSCSPISGHRSVSWYQQTPGQGLQFLFEYFSETQRNKGNFPGRFSGRQFSNSRSEMNVSTLELGDSALYLCASSSPTTGTSAYNEQFFGPGTRLTVL.

This sequence joins TRBV9 and TRBJ2-1; 12 positions agree with TRBD2. CDR1 and CDR2 (germline): SGDLS, YYNGEE. V shed 0 bases and J 5 bases; nucleotides not matched to a gene: 0. CDR3 length: 15 amino acids. For the CDR3, the DNA is TGTGCCAGCAGCGTAGGACTAGCGGGGGACAATGAGCAGTTCTTC. It specifies CASSVGLAGDNEQFF.

This CDR3 is CASSLVAEPNYGYTF. The CDR3 DNA is TGTGCCAGCAGCTTAGTCGCAGAACCTAACTATGGCTACACCTTC. The chain links TRBV7-2 to TRBJ1-2; the D is unclear. The CDR3 sequence is 15 residues long. Germline CDR1 and CDR2: SGHTA and FQGNSA. V gave up 1 base and J gave up 0 bases, with 9 bases separating them. The whole variable domain, remainder taken from reference TRBV7-2 and TRBJ1-2, is GAGVSQSPSNKVTEKGKDVELRCDPISGHTALYWYRQSLGQGLEFLIYFQGNSAPDKSGLPSDRFSAERTGGSVSTLTIQRTQQEDSAVYLCASSLVAEPNYGYTFGSGTRLTVV.

The CDR3 here is CASSVGGKETQYF. The CDR3, as DNA: TGTGCCAGCAGCGTCGGGGGGAAAGAGACCCAGTACTTC. J is TRBJ2-5 and V is TRBV9, with 7 positions matching TRBD2. Looked up from germline, CDR1 is SGDLS and CDR2 is YYNGEE. The CDR3 consists of 13 residues. The trim removed 2 bases at V and 3 bases at J, leaving 1 base unmatched.

V usage is TRBV19 and J usage is TRBJ1-6; the D gene is possibly TRBD1 (6 bases). Trimming removed 2 bases from V and 5 bases from J, with 13 bases in between. The CDR3 covers 16 residues. In germline, CDR1 is LNHDA, CDR2 SQIVND (reference sequence). The CDR3 is CASSIRGGQNNSPLHF. CDR3 DNA: TGTGCCAGTAGTATAAGGGGCGGACAGAATAATTCACCCCTCCACTTT.

The chain employs TRBV9 and TRBJ2-7, with 7 bases matching TRBD2. Germline assignment: CDR1 SGDLS and CDR2 YYNGEE. This CDR3 contains 15 residues. Germline trimming cut 5 bases from V and 0 bases from J; bases unmatched to any gene: 8. CDR3 residues: CASSGLGGSSYEQYF. The DNA for the CDR3 is TGTGCCAGCAGTGGCCTGGGGGGGAGCTCCTACGAGCAGTACTTC.

This clone came up once. J is TRBJ1-1 and V is TRBV21-1; the table calls TRBD1, which could not be checked here. TRBV21-1 has pseudogene status. This CDR3 comprises 19 residues. The CDR3 sequence: CASSSSGYPIRRRPSKAFF. The CDR3 DNA is TGTGCCAGCAGCTCCTCAGGATACCCAATTCGTAGACGGCCCAGTAAAGCTTTCTTT.

The CDR3 coding sequence is TGTGCCAGCAGCTTGGAACAGGGGGCGAGCAATCAGCCCCAGCATTTT. Its protein product is CASSLEQGASNQPQHF. The chain couples TRBV5-8 to TRBJ1-5; TRBD1 agrees at 9 bases. The CDR3 length is 16 residues. V was clipped by 0 bases and J by 1 base; unmatched bases: 2. Germline values: CDR1 SGHTS, CDR2 YDEGEE.

This chain joins TRBV19 and TRBJ1-5; 9 bases fit TRBD1. The germline V gene encodes CDR1 LNHDA and CDR2 SQIVND (reference sequence). The trim removed 5 bases at V and 2 bases at J, leaving 7 bases unmatched. The CDR3 totals 16 residues. CDR3 in amino acids: CASSEQGAGGNQPQHF. DNA for the CDR3: TGTGCCAGTAGTGAACAGGGGGCGGGGGGCAATCAGCCCCAGCATTTT.

This sequence joins TRBV10-3 and TRBJ2-3; 8 nucleotides match TRBD2. Germline values: CDR1 ENHRY, CDR2 SYGVKD. V shed 6 bases, J shed 6 bases, and the junction held 5 bases outside the gene matches. The CDR3 is 13 amino acids. CDR3 coding DNA: TGTGCCATCAGCTTTTCGGGGGGGGATACGCAGTATTTT. Its translation is CAISFSGGDTQYF.

The rearrangement joins TRBV6-2 or TRBV6-3 to TRBJ1-2, with 7 nucleotides matching TRBD1. The germline gives CDR1 MNHEY, CDR2 SVGEGT. The V gene end was trimmed by 5 bases and the J gene end by 2 bases; junction bases not matched to a gene: 11. There are 16 residues in the CDR3. The CDR3 DNA follows: TGTGCCAGCAGTAGGTACAGGGGACCCGAAAACTATGGCTACACCTTC. Encoded protein: CASSRYRGPENYGYTF.

This clone was seen a few times. CDR3 residues: CASSINRSPYGYTF. DNA for the CDR3: TGTGCCAGTAGTATAAACAGATCTCCTTATGGCTACACCTTC. The J gene is TRBJ1-2, the V gene TRBV19; unclear D gene. V was shortened by 2 bases and J by 5 bases, with 12 bases between the two germline ends. Germline loops: CDR1 LNHDA, CDR2 SQIVND (reference sequence). This CDR3 region has 14 residues.

The chain joins TRBV5-1 to TRBJ1-2, with TRBD1 identical over 9 bases. This CDR3 has 15 amino acids. Per the germline V gene, CDR1 is SGHRS and CDR2 is YFSETQ. With 0 bases clipped from V and 8 bases from J, the junction kept 8 bases outside the gene matches. CDR3 protein: CASSLGSTGGWGYTF. The CDR3 region has the DNA TGCGCCAGCAGCTTGGGGAGTACAGGGGGCTGGGGCTACACCTTC.

This clone has just one count. The gene calls are TRBV7-9 and TRBJ2-7; 8 bases are shared with TRBD1. The CDR3 has 17 amino acids. In germline, CDR1 is SEHNR, CDR2 FQNEAQ (reference sequence). Unmatched junction bases numbered 11, after V lost 2 bases and J lost 2 bases. The CDR3 region has the DNA TGTGCCAGCAGCTTAAGTTTAACACAGGGGGTAGCCTACGAGCAGTACTTC. It translates to CASSLSLTQGVAYEQYF.

The chain links TRBV18 to TRBJ2-3; no clear D. The CDR3 extends over 13 amino acids. Per germline, CDR1 KGHSH and CDR2 LQKENI. The ends were cut back, 4 bases at V and 4 bases at J, with 9 bases in the middle. The CDR3 region has the DNA TGTGCCAGCTCACTACCGATAGCAGATACGCAGTATTTT. Translated: CASSLPIADTQYF.

This clone showed up just a few times. The CDR3 sequence is CASSLTRAYNEQFF. DNA of the CDR3: TGTGCCAGCAGCTTAACTAGGGCCTACAATGAGCAGTTCTTC. The chain is built from TRBV7-8 and TRBJ2-1; tentative D call: TRBD2 (5 bases). The CDR3 length is 14 residues. Trimming shortened V by 2 bases and J by 2 bases, and 7 bases separated the two germline ends. Germline CDR1 reads SGHVS; CDR2 reads FQNEAQ.

The J gene is TRBJ2-7, the V gene TRBV7-9; the D is unclear. The CDR3 is 15 residues long. Trimming cost V 1 base and J 2 bases, with 12 bases left between them. Germline-derived CDR1 and CDR2 are SEHNR and FQNEAQ (reference sequence). The CDR3 region has the DNA TGTGCCAGCAGCTTAGACAACAGCCCGACCTACGAGCAGTACTTC. Protein product: CASSLDNSPTYEQYF.

CDR3 bases: TGTGCCAGCAGCACACCAGGGGCCTATGGCTACACCTTC. It specifies CASSTPGAYGYTF. The chain carries TRBV9 and TRBJ1-2, with D perhaps TRBD1 (6 bases). The CDR3 contains 13 residues. The germline V and J ends were trimmed by 4 bases and 4 bases, with 11 bases remaining between them. The germline V gene encodes CDR1 SGDLS and CDR2 YYNGEE. Full variable domain (rest looked up from reference TRBV9 and TRBJ1-2): DSGVTQTPKHLITATGQRVTLRCSPRSGDLSVYWYQQSLDQGLQFLIQYYNGEERAKGNILERFSAQQFPDLHSELNLSSLELGDSALYFCASSTPGAYGYTFGSGTRLTVV.

The chain links TRBV11-2 to TRBJ2-3, with D perhaps TRBD2 (6 bases). This CDR3 has 18 amino acids. The ends were cut back, 4 bases at V and 6 bases at J, with 26 bases in the middle. Per the germline V gene, CDR1 is SGHAT and CDR2 is FQNNGV. The CDR3: CASSSIPHWRGIFDTQYF. CDR3 bases: TGTGCCAGCAGCTCTATCCCCCATTGGAGGGGTATATTTGATACGCAGTATTTT.

The J gene is TRBJ1-2, the V gene TRBV20-1; the match to TRBD1 covers 7 bases. V shed 3 bases, J shed 8 bases, and the junction held 9 bases outside the gene matches. This CDR3 comprises 13 residues. Germline V gene lookup returns CDR1 DFQATT and CDR2 SNEGSKA (reference sequence). CDR3 DNA: TGCAGTGCTAGTCAAGACAGGGCAAGGGGCTACACCTTC. This encodes CSASQDRARGYTF.

The chain carries TRBV5-5 and TRBJ2-7; 7 bases align to TRBD2. The junction had 7 bases not matched to a gene; V was cut back by 0 bases and J by 4 bases. CDR3 length: 15 residues. CDR1 is SGHKS, CDR2 YYEKEE, per germline (reference sequence). The CDR3 sequence is CASSLARGVGYEQYF. The CDR3 nucleotides read TGTGCCAGCAGCTTGGCCCGGGGGGTCGGGTACGAGCAGTACTTC.

The J gene is TRBJ1-1, the V gene TRBV29-1; a possible D gene is TRBD1 (5 bases). This CDR3 is 14 amino acids long. V lost 3 bases to trimming and J lost 3 bases, with 14 bases between them. CDR1 is SQVTM and CDR2 is ANQGSEA in the germline V gene. CDR3 coding DNA: TGCAGCGTTGATCCCAGGGCGGCGTACACTGAAGCTTTCTTT. Protein sequence: CSVDPRAAYTEAFF.

This sequence joins TRBV19 and TRBJ2-3; 9 bases match TRBD1. Germline-derived CDR1 and CDR2 are LNHDA and SQIVND (reference sequence). J lost 5 bases, V lost 2 bases, and 8 bases had no gene match. The CDR3 spans 16 residues. CDR3 nucleotides: TGTGCCAGTAGTATACCCGGGACAGGGTTCAAAGATACGCAGTATTTT. This gives the protein CASSIPGTGFKDTQYF. The full variable domain, in which reference TRBV19 and TRBJ2-3 provide the parts outside the CDR3, is DGGITQSPKYLFRKEGQNVTLSCEQNLNHDAMYWYRQDPGQGLRLIYYSQIVNDFQKGDIAEGYSVSREKKESFPLTVTSAQKNPTAFYLCASSIPGTGFKDTQYFGPGTRLTVL.

This sequence joins TRBV27 and TRBJ1-1; D remains unclear. V was clipped by 7 bases and J by 1 base, with 7 bases between them. Germline CDR1 and CDR2: MNHEY and SMNVEV (reference sequence). The CDR3 is 12 residues long. Here the CDR3 DNA reads TGTGCCAGCACGGCGGGGAACACTGAAGCTTTCTTT. This sequence encodes CASTAGNTEAFF.

V usage is TRBV28 and J usage is TRBJ1-4; D is undetermined. The CDR3 is 15 residues long. Trimming removed 6 bases at V and 3 bases at J, with 14 bases between. Per germline, CDR1 MDHEN and CDR2 SYDVKM. CDR3: CASRLDRSSNEKLFF. CDR3 in DNA: TGTGCCAGCAGACTAGACCGCTCCTCTAATGAAAAACTGTTTTTT.